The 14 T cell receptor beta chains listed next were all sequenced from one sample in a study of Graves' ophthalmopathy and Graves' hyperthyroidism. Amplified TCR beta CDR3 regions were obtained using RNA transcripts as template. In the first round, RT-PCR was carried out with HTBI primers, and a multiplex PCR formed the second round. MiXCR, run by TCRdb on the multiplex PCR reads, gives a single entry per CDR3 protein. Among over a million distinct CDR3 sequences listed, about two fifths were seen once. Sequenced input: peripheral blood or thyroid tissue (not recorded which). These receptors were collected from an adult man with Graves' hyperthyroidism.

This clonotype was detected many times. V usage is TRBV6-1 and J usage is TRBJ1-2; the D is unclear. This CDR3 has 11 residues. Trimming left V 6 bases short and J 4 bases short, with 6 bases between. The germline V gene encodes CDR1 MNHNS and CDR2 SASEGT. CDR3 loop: CASSHSYGYTF. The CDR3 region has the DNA TGTGCCAGCAGCCACAGCTATGGCTACACCTTC.

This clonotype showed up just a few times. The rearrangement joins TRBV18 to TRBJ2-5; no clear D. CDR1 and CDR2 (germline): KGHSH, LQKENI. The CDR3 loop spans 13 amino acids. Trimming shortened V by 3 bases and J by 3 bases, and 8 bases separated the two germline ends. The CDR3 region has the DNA TGTGCCAGCTCACCCGGGTCGAAAGAGACCCAGTACTTC. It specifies CASSPGSKETQYF.

CDR3 coding DNA: TGTGCCAGCACGGCAGAACCCGGGAACACTGAAGCTTTCTTT. Translated: CASTAEPGNTEAFF. The J gene is TRBJ1-1, the V gene TRBV6-1; D is unclear. The V gene's germline CDR1 is MNHNS and CDR2 SASEGT. Trimming pared 7 bases from V and 1 base from J, leaving 13 bases between. CDR3 size: 14 residues.

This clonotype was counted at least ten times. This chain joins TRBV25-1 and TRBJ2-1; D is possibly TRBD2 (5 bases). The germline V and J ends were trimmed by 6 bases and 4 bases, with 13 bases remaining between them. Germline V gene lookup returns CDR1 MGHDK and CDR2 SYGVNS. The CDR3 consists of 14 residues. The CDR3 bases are TGTGCCAGCAGGGACGGAGGATGGTACAATGAGCAGTTCTTC. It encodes CASRDGGWYNEQFF.

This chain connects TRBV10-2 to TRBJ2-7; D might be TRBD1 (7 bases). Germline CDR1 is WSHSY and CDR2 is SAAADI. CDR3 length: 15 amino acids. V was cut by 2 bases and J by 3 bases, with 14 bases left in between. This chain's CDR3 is CASSEDREALYEQYF. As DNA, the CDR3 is TGCGCCAGCAGTGAGGACAGGGAGGCTCTCTACGAGCAGTACTTC.

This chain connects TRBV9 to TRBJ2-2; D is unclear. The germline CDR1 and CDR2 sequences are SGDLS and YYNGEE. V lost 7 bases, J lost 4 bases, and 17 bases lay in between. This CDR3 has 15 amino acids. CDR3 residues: CASGGGQHATGELFF. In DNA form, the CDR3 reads TGTGCCAGCGGTGGTGGGCAGCATGCCACCGGGGAGCTGTTTTTT.

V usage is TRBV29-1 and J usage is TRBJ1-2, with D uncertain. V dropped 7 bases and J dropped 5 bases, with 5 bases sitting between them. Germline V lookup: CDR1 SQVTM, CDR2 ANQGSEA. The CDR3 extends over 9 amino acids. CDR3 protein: CSETYGYTF. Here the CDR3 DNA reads TGCAGCGAGACTTATGGCTACACCTTC.

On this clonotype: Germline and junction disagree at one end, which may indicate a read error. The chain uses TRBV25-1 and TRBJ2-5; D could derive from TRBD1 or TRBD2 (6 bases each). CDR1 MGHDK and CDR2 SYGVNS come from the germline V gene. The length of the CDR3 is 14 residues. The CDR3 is CACSALGGVETQYF. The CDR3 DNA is TGTGCCTGCAGTGCCCTGGGGGGCGTCGAGACCCAGTACTTC.

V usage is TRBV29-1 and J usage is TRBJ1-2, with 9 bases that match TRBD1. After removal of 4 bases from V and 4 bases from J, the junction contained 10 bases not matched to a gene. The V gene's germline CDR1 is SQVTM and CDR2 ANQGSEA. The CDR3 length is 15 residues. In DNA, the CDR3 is TGCAGCGTTGTTTCTCAGGGACAGGGAGGCTATGGCTACACCTTC. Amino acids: CSVVSQGQGGYGYTF.

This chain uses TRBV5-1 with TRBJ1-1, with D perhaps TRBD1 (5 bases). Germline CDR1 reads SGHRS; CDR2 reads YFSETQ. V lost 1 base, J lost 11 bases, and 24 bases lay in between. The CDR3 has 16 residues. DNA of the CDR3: TGCGCCAGCAGCTTGTCGTTCCCCGGGACCCCCCTCTCTGCTTTCTTT. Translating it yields CASSLSFPGTPLSAFF.

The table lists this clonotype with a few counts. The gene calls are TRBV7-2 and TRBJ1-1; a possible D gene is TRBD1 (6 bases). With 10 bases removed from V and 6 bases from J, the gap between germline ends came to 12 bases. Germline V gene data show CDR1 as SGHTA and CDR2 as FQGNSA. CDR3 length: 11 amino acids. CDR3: CATIGGPEAFF. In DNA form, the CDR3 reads TGTGCCACCATAGGGGGTCCTGAAGCTTTCTTT.

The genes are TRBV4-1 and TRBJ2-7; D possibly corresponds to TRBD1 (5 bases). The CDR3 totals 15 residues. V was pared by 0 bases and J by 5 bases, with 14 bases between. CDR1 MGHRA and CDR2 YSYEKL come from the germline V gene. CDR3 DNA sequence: TGCGCCAGCAGCCAAGAGTTCGTCAGGGCCCACGAGCAGTACTTC. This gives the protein CASSQEFVRAHEQYF.

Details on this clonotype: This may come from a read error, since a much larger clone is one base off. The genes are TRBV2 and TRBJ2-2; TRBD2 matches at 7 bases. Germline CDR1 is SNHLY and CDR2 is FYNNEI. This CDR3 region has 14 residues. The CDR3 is CVSSSAGVTGELFF. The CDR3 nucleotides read TGTGTCAGCAGCTCGGCGGGAGTCACCGGGGAGCTGTTTTTT.

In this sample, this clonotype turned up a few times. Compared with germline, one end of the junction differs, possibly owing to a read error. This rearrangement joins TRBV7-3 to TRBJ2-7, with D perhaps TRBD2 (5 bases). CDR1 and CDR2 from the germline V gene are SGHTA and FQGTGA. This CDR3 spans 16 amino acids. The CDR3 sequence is CASSLRVASGPYEQHF. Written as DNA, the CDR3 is TGTGCCAGCAGCTTACGAGTAGCGAGTGGACCCTACGAGCAGCACTTC.